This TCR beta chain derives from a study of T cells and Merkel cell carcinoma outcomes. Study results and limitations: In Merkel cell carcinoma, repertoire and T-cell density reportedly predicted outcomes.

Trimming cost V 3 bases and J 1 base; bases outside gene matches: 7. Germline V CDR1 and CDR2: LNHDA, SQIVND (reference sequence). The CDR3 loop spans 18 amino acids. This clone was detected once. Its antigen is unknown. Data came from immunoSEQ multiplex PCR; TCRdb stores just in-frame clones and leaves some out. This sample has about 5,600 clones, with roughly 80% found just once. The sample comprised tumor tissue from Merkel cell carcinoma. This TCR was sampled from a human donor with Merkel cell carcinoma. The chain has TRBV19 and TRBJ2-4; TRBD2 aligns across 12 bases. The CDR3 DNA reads TGTGCCAGTAGTATCTCTAGCGGGAGGGCCAGGGCCAAAAACATTCAGTACTTC. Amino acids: CASSISSGRARAKNIQYF.